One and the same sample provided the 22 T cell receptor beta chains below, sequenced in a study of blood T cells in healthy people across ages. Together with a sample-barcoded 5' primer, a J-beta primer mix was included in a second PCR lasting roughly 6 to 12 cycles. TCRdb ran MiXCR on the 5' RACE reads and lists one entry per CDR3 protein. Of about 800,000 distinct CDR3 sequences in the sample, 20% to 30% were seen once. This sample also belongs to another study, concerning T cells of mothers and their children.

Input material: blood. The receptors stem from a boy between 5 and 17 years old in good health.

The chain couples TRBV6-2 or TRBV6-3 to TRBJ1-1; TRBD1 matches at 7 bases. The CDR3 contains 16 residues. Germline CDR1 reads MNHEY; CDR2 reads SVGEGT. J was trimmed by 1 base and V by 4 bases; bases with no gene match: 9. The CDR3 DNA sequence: TGTGCCAGCAGTTTGACCTCGGACAGGCCGAACACTGAAGCTTTCTTT. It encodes CASSLTSDRPNTEAFF.

The CDR3 sequence is CASSLLPGGETQYF. CDR3 DNA: TGTGCCAGCAGCCTCCTCCCGGGGGGGGAGACCCAGTACTTC. This chain links TRBV7-2 with TRBJ2-5; 8 nucleotides line up with TRBD2. CDR3 length equals 14 residues. Losses at the gene ends were 5 bases for V and 5 bases for J; bases not matched to a gene: 7. Looked up from germline, CDR1 is SGHTA and CDR2 is FQGNSA.

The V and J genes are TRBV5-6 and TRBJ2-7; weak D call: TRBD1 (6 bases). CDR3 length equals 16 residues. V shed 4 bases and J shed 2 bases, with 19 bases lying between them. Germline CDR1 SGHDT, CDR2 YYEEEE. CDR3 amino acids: CASSPGAPLYPYEQYF. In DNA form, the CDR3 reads TGTGCCAGCAGCCCAGGGGCTCCCTTATATCCCTACGAGCAGTACTTC.

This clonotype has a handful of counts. The CDR3, as DNA: TGCAGCGTTGAAGAAGGGTTGACAGATACGCAGTATTTT. Encoded protein: CSVEEGLTDTQYF. The V gene is TRBV29-1, the J gene TRBJ2-3, with no clear D. V was clipped by 0 bases and J by 3 bases, with 7 bases between them. CDR1 is SQVTM and CDR2 is ANQGSEA in the germline V gene. CDR3 length equals 13 residues.

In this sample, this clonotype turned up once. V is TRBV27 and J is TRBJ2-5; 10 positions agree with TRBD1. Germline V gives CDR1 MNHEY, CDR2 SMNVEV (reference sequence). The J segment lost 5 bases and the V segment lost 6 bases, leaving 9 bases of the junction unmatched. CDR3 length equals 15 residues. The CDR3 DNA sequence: TGTGCCAGCAGCCGGACAGGGGGGCTGTGGGAGACCCAGTACTTC. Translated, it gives CASSRTGGLWETQYF.

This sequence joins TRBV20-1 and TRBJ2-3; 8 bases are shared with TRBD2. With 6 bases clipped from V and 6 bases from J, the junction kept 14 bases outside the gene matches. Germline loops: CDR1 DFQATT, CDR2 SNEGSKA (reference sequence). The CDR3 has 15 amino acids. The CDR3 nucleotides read TGCAGTGCCCTCGACCCGCGGGAGGAGCTGGATACGCAGTATTTT. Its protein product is CSALDPREELDTQYF.

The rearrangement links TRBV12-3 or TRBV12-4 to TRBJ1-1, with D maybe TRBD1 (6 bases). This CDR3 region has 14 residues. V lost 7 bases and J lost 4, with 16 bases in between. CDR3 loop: CASNTGAFLTEAFF. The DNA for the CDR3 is TGTGCCAGCAATACGGGGGCTTTCCTCACTGAAGCTTTCTTT.

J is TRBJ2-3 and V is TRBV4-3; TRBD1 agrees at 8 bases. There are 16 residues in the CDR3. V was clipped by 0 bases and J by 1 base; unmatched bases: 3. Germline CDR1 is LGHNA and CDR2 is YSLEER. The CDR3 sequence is CASSQDGGQGTDTQYF. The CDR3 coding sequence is TGCGCCAGCAGCCAAGATGGGGGACAGGGCACAGATACGCAGTATTTT.

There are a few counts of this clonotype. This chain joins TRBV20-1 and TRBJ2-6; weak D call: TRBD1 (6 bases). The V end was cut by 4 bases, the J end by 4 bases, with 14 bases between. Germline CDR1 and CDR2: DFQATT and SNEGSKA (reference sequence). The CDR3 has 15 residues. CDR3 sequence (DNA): TGCAGTGCTAAGGACAGCTGGGGGGGGGCCAACGTCCTGACTTTC. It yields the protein CSAKDSWGGANVLTF.

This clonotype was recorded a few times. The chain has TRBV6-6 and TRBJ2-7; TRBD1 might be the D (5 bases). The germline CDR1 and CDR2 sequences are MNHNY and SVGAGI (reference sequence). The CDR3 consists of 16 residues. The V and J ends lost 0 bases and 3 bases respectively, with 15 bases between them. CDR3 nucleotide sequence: TGTGCCAGCAGTTACTCGATCCCCGAAACAGGCTACGAGCAGTACTTC. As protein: CASSYSIPETGYEQYF.

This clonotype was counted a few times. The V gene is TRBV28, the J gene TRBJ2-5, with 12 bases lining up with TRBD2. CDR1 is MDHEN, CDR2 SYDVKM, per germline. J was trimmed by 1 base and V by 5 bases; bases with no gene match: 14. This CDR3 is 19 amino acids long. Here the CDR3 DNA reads TGTGCCAGCAGTCCTAGGACTAGCGGGGCAACCAATATCCAAGAGACCCAGTACTTC. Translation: CASSPRTSGATNIQETQYF.

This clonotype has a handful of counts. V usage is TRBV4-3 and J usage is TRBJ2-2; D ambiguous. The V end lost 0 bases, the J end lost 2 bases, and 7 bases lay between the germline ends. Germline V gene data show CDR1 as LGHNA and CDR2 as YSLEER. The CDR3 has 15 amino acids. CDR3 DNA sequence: TGCGCCAGCAGCCAAGATCGCGTAAACACCGGGGAGCTGTTTTTT. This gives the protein CASSQDRVNTGELFF.

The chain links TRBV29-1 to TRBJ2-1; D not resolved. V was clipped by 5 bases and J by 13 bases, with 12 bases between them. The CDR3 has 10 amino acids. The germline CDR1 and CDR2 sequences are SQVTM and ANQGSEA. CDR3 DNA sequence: TGCAGCGTTACGGAAGATATTCAGTTCTTC. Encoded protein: CSVTEDIQFF.

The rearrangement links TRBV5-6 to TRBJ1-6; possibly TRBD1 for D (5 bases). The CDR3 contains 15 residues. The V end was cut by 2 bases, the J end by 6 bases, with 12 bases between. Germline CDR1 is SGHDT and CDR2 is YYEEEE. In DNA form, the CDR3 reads TGTGCCAGCAGCTTTACTCCAGGGAGTAATTCACCCCTCCACTTT. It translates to CASSFTPGSNSPLHF.

In DNA form, the CDR3 reads TGCAGCGTTGGGATTGGTTCCTACGAGCAGTACTTC. It yields the protein CSVGIGSYEQYF. The rearrangement joins TRBV29-1 to TRBJ2-7; D remains ambiguous. Germline V gene data show CDR1 as SQVTM and CDR2 as ANQGSEA. V shed 4 bases and J shed 1 base, with 8 bases lying between them. This CDR3 is 12 amino acids long.

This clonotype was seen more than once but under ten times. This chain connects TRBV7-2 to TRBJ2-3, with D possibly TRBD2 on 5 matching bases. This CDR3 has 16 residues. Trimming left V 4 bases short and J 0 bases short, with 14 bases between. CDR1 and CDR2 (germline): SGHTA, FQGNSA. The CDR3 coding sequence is TGTGCCAGCAGCTCAACCGGACTGACTAGCACAGATACGCAGTATTTT. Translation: CASSSTGLTSTDTQYF.

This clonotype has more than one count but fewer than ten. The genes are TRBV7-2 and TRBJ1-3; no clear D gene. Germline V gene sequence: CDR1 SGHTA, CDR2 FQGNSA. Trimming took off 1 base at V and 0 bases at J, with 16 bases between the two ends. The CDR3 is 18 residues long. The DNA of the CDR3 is TGTGCCAGCAGCTTAGACGACATCCAACCCGGCTCTGGAAACACCATATATTTT. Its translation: CASSLDDIQPGSGNTIYF.

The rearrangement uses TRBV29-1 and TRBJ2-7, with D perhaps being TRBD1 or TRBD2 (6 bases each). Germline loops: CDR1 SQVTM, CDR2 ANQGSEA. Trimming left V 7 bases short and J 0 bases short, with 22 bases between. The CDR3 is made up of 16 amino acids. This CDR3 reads CSAVGGPAETSYEQYF. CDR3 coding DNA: TGCAGCGCCGTGGGGGGCCCCGCAGAAACCTCCTACGAGCAGTACTTC.

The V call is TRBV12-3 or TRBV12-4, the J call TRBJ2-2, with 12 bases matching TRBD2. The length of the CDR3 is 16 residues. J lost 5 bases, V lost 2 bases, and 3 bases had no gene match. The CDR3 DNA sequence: TGTGCCAGCAGTTTAACCGGGACTAGCGGGACCGGGGAGCTGTTTTTT. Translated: CASSLTGTSGTGELFF.

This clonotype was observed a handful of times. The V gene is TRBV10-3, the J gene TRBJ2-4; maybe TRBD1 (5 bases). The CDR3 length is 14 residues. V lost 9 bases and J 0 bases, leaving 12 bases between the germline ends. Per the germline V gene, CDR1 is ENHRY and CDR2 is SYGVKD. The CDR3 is CAIATDIAKNIQYF. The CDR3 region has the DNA TGTGCCATTGCGACAGATATAGCCAAAAACATTCAGTACTTC.

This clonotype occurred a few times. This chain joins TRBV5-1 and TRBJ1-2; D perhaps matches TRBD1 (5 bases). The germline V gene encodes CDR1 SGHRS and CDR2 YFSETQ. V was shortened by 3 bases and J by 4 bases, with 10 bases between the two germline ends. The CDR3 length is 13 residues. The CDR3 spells CASSSLTVYGYTF. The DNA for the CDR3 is TGCGCCAGCAGCTCCTTGACAGTCTATGGCTACACCTTC. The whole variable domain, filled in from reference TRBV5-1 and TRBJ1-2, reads KAGVTQTPRYLIKTRGQQVTLSCSPISGHRSVSWYQQTPGQGLQFLFEYFSETQRNKGNFPGRFSGRQFSNSRSEMNVSTLELGDSALYLCASSSLTVYGYTFGSGTRLTVV.

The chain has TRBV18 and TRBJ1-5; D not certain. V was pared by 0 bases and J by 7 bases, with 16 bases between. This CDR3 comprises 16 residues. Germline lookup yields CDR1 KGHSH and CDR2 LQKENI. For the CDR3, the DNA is TGTGCCAGCTCACCACCGGGTCAGCAACTCGGCCAGCCCCAGCATTTT. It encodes CASSPPGQQLGQPQHF.